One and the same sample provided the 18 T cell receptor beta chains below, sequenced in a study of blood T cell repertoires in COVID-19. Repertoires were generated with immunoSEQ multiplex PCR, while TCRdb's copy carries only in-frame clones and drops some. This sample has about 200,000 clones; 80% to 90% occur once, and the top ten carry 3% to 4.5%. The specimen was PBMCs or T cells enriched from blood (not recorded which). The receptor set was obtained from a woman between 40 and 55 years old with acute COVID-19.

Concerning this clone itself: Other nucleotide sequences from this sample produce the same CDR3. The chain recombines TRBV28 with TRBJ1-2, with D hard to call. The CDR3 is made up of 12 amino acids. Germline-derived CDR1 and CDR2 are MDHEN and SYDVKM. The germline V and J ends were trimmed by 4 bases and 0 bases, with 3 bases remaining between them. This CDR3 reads CASSSSNYGYTF. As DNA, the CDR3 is TGTGCCAGCAGTTCCTCTAACTATGGCTACACCTTC.

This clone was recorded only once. The CDR3 nucleotides read TGTGCCAGTAGTATGTCTGGAGCGGTAACCACCGGGGAGCTGTTTTTT. As protein: CASSMSGAVTTGELFF. The J gene is TRBJ2-2, the V gene TRBV19, with D perhaps matching TRBD2 (5 bases). The CDR3 has 16 amino acids. Germline CDR1 LNHDA, CDR2 SQIVND (reference sequence). The germline V and J ends were trimmed by 3 bases and 4 bases, with 15 bases remaining between them.

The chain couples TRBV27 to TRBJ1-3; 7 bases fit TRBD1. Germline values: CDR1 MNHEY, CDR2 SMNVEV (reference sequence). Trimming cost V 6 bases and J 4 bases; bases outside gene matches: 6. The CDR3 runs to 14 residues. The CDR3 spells CASRDTGEGNTIYF. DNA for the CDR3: TGTGCCAGCAGGGATACAGGGGAGGGAAACACCATATATTTT.

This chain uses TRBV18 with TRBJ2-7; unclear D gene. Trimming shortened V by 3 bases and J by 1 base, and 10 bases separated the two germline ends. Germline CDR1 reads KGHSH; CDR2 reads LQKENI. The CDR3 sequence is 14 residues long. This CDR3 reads CASSPPSESYEQYF. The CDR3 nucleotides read TGTGCCAGCTCACCCCCCAGTGAATCCTACGAGCAGTACTTC.

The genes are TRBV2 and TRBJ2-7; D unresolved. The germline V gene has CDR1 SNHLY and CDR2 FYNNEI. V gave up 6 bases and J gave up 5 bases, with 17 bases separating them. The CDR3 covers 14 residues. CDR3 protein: CASRNSDGWDEQYF. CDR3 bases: TGTGCCAGCAGGAACTCCGACGGGTGGGACGAGCAGTACTTC.

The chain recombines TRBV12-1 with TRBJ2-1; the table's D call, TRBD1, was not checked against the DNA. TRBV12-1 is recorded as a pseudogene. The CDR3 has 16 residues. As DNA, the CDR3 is TGTGCCAGCAGCTTTTTTCAGGATAGCTCCTACAATGAGCAGTTCTTC. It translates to CASSFFQDSSYNEQFF.

The CDR3 bases are TGTGCCAGCAGTTTGGGGTGGGGACAGGGAGGTTGGAATCAGCCCCAGCATTTT. Translation gives CASSLGWGQGGWNQPQHF. The chain has TRBV27 and TRBJ1-5; 9 bases match TRBD1. Germline V gives CDR1 MNHEY, CDR2 SMNVEV (reference sequence). This CDR3 is 18 amino acids long. Germline trimming cut 3 bases from V and 4 bases from J; bases unmatched to any gene: 13.

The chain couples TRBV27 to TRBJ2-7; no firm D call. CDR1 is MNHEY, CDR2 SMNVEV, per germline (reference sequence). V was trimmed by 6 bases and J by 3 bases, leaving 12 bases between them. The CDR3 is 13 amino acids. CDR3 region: CASRQPGNYEQYF. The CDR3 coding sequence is TGTGCCAGCAGACAGCCAGGAAACTACGAGCAGTACTTC.

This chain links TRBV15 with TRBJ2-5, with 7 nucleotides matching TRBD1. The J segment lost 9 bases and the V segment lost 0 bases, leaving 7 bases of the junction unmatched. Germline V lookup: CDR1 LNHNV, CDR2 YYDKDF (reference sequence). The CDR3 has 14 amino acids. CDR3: CATSRDTHQGAQYF. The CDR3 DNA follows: TGTGCCACCAGCAGAGATACACACCAGGGGGCCCAGTACTTC.

CDR3 residues: CASSWGGLLGYNSPLHF. The CDR3 region has the DNA TGTGCCAGCAGCTGGGGGGGACTTCTCGGCTATAATTCACCCCTCCACTTT. This sequence joins TRBV5-4 and TRBJ1-6, with D possibly TRBD1 on 5 matching bases. In germline, CDR1 is SGHNT, CDR2 YYREEE (reference sequence). The CDR3 has 17 amino acids. Trimming took 3 bases from V and 3 from J, leaving 16 bases between them.

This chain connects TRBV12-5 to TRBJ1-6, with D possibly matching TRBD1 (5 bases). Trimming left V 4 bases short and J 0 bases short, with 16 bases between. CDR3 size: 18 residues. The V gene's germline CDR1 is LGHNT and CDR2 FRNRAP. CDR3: CASGSRQTVRSYNSPLHF. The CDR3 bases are TGTGCTAGTGGTTCACGCCAGACAGTTCGCTCCTATAATTCACCCCTCCACTTT.

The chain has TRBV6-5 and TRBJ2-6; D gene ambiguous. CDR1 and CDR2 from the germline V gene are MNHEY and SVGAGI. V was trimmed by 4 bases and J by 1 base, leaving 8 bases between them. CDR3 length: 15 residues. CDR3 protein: CASSSFSSGANVLTF. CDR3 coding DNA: TGTGCCAGCAGTTCCTTTTCTTCTGGGGCCAACGTCCTGACTTTC.

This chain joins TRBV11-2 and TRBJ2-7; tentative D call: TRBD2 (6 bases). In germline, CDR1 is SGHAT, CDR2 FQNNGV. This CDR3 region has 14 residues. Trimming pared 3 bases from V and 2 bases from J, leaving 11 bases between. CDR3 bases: TGTGCCAGCAGCTTTGGGGGGTCGGCCTACGAGCAGTACTTC. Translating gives CASSFGGSAYEQYF.

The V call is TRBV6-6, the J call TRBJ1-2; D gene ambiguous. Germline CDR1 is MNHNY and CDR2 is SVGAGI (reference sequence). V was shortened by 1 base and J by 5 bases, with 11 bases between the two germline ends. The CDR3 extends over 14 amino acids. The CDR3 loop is CASSYFEGGYGYTF. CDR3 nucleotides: TGTGCCAGCAGTTACTTCGAGGGAGGGTATGGCTACACCTTC.

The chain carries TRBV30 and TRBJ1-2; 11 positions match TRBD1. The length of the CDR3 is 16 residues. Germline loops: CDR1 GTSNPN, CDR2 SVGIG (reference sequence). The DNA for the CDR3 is TGTGCTTCACTCGGGACAGGGGGGGTTGGCGACTATGGCTACACCTTC. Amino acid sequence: CASLGTGGVGDYGYTF.

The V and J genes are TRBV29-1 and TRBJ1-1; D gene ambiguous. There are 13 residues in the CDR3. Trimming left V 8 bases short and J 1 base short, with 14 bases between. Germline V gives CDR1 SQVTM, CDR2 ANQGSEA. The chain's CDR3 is CSSFDQSNTEAFF. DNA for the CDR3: TGCAGCTCGTTCGATCAGTCGAACACTGAAGCTTTCTTT. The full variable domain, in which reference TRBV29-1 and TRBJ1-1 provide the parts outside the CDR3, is SAVISQKPSRDICQRGTSLTIQCQVDSQVTMMFWYRQQPGQSLTLIATANQGSEATYESGFVIDKFPISRPNLTFSTLTVSNMSPEDSSIYLCSSFDQSNTEAFFGQGTRLTVV.

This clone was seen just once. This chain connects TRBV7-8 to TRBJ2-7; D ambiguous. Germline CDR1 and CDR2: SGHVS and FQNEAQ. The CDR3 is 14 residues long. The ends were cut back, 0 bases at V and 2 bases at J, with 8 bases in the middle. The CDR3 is CASSLAARPYEQYF. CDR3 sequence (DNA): TGTGCCAGCAGCTTAGCGGCCCGCCCCTACGAGCAGTACTTC.

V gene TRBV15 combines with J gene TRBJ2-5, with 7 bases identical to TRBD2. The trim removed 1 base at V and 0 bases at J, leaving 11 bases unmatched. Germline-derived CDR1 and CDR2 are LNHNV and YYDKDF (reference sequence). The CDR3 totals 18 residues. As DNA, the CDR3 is TGTGCCACCAGCAGAGCTCCGGGGGGTAGGCGAAACCAAGAGACCCAGTACTTC. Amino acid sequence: CATSRAPGGRRNQETQYF.